Described below is a single TCR beta chain sequence and its context. Its specificity is unknown. One entry per CDR3 protein, called by TCRdb with MiXCR from the RACE reads. The table shows more than 75,000 distinct CDR3 sequences, with 10% to 13% occurring only once. The data were taken from a study of human T cells and chemical hapten exposure. Time point in this sample: patch test 2, 6 weeks after DPC sensitization. Treatment reported: therapeutic diphenylcyclopropenone sensitization with weekly scalp DPC. Researchers extracted total RNA from unfractionated whole blood. Whole-study results and caveats: Relative to control repertoires, expanded TCRs gave rise to significantly more large CDR3 similarity clusters. Sensitization with DPC brought no change to TCRs above 1 in 1000 in frequency.

This sample comprised whole blood, obtained in connection with sensitization to the hapten diphenylcyclopropenone (DPC). The TCR sequence derives from a woman aged 30 to 39 with alopecia areata. Some clones in this sample may be carry-over from other donors' samples.

The CDR3 reads CASSQGQGASGSPLHF. The CDR3, as DNA: TGCGCCAGCAGCCAGGGACAGGGGGCAAGTGGTTCACCCCTCCACTTT. The J gene is TRBJ1-6, the V gene TRBV5-1; 12 positions match TRBD1. Germline V gives CDR1 SGHRS, CDR2 YFSETQ. CDR3 length: 16 residues. Germline trimming cut 4 bases from V and 9 bases from J; bases unmatched to any gene: 8. Full variable domain (outside the CDR3, taken from reference TRBV5-1 and TRBJ1-6): KAGVTQTPRYLIKTRGQQVTLSCSPISGHRSVSWYQQTPGQGLQFLFEYFSETQRNKGNFPGRFSGRQFSNSRSEMNVSTLELGDSALYLCASSQGQGASGSPLHFGNGTRLTVT.